The 12 T cell receptor beta chains below come from one sample, sequenced in a study of T cell repertoires in cytomegalovirus infection. Their antigen targets remain unknown. MiXCR was run by TCRdb on the reads, yielding one entry per CDR3 protein. The sample records about 310,000 distinct CDR3 sequences, 20% to 25% being singletons. Here the sequenced sample was cultured PBMCs, taken from culture after CMV antigen stimulation. The receptors here all came from a human donor in good health (CMV status not recorded). Some clones in this sample may be carry-over from other donors' samples.

The chain is built from TRBV27 and TRBJ1-1; maybe TRBD1 (6 bases). Germline V gene data show CDR1 as MNHEY and CDR2 as SMNVEV (reference sequence). V was clipped by 8 bases and J by 1 base, with 23 bases between them. The CDR3 sequence is 17 residues long. The CDR3 region is CASLITAGATTNTEAFF. CDR3 nucleotide sequence: TGTGCCAGCCTCATAACTGCAGGGGCGACGACGAACACTGAAGCTTTCTTT.

This clonotype was recorded many times. The gene calls are TRBV7-8 and TRBJ2-1; D is undetermined. V shed 6 bases and J shed 0 bases, with 12 bases lying between them. CDR3 size: 15 residues. Germline V CDR1 and CDR2: SGHVS, FQNEAQ. The CDR3, as DNA: TGTGCCAGCAGTCTCGACTCTAGCTCCTACAATGAGCAGTTCTTC. It codes for CASSLDSSSYNEQFF.

A few counts support this clonotype. The chain is built from TRBV7-2 and TRBJ1-1, with D unclear. V lost 1 base, J lost 5 bases, and 5 bases lay in between. CDR3 length: 12 residues. The V gene's germline CDR1 is SGHTA and CDR2 FQGNSA. CDR3 coding DNA: TGTGCCAGCAGCTTAGGGCTGACTGAAGCTTTCTTT. Protein: CASSLGLTEAFF.

The V call is TRBV6-1, the J call TRBJ2-1, with TRBD2 identical over 7 bases. Germline V gene sequence: CDR1 MNHNS, CDR2 SASEGT. The CDR3 spans 15 residues. V gave up 2 bases and J gave up 6 bases; unmatched junction bases: 7. CDR3 loop: CASSEFGGDLNEQFF. The CDR3 nucleotides are TGTGCCAGCAGTGAATTTGGGGGGGACCTCAATGAGCAGTTCTTC.

This chain joins TRBV7-2 and TRBJ2-1; weak D call: TRBD2 (6 bases). The CDR3 contains 18 residues. Germline-derived CDR1 and CDR2 are SGHTA and FQGNSA. Trimming removed 2 bases at V and 6 bases at J, with 23 bases between. CDR3 sequence reads: CASSLRGQLASRINEQFF. Here the CDR3 DNA reads TGTGCCAGCAGCTTAAGGGGTCAACTAGCTAGTAGAATCAATGAGCAGTTCTTC.

Turning to this clonotype: Possible read error: a much larger clone is one base away. The rearrangement links TRBV7-2 to TRBJ1-3; D is undetermined. Looked up from germline, CDR1 is SGHTA and CDR2 is FQGNSA. The CDR3 sequence is 15 residues long. The CDR3 nucleotides read TGTGACAGCAGCTCGACACTGAGCTCTGGAAACACCATATATTTT. Translation gives CDSSSTLSSGNTIYF.

This clonotype was seen a handful of times. This rearrangement joins TRBV6-6 to TRBJ2-1, with 9 bases fitting TRBD1. The J segment lost 6 bases and the V segment lost 7 bases, leaving 13 bases of the junction unmatched. From germline, CDR1 is MNHNY and CDR2 SVGAGI (reference sequence). This CDR3 is built from 16 residues. The CDR3 loop reads CASTKFPGQGINEQFF. The CDR3, as DNA: TGTGCCAGCACTAAATTTCCGGGACAGGGAATCAATGAGCAGTTCTTC.

There are many counts of this clonotype. The chain employs TRBV29-1 and TRBJ1-1; TRBD1 matches 9 bases. CDR1 SQVTM and CDR2 ANQGSEA come from the germline V gene. The J segment lost 1 base and the V segment lost 6 bases, leaving 3 bases of the junction unmatched. CDR3 length equals 13 residues. CDR3 residues: CSVDRGGNTEAFF. The DNA for the CDR3 is TGCAGCGTGGACAGGGGCGGGAACACTGAAGCTTTCTTT.

This clonotype was observed a few times. The chain couples TRBV7-2 to TRBJ2-1, with D tentatively TRBD2 (5 bases). V was shortened by 0 bases and J by 10 bases, with 10 bases between the two germline ends. The V gene's germline CDR1 is SGHTA and CDR2 FQGNSA. The CDR3 spans 13 residues. For the CDR3, the DNA is TGTGCCAGCAGCTTAGCGAGGGTCGGCGAGCAGTTCTTC. Translating it yields CASSLARVGEQFF.

There are a few counts of this clonotype. CDR3 sequence (DNA): TGCGCCAGCAGCCAAGAGACAGGCCAAGAGACCCAGTACTTC. It specifies CASSQETGQETQYF. This sequence joins TRBV4-1 and TRBJ2-5; D is possibly TRBD1 (6 bases). Germline CDR1 and CDR2: MGHRA and YSYEKL. Trimming shortened V by 0 bases and J by 1 base, and 6 bases separated the two germline ends. The CDR3 has 14 amino acids.

The rearrangement uses TRBV10-3 and TRBJ1-5, with a possible D match to TRBD1 (6 bases). The germline CDR1 and CDR2 sequences are ENHRY and SYGVKD. The V end lost 4 bases, the J end lost 4 bases, and 11 bases lay between the germline ends. The CDR3 contains 14 residues. Here the CDR3 DNA reads TGTGCCATCAGTGCCACACAGGGAAATCAGCCCCAGCATTTT. This encodes CAISATQGNQPQHF.

This clonotype turned up a few times. This chain uses TRBV28 with TRBJ2-5; D is uncertain. The CDR3 contains 17 residues. Germline lookup yields CDR1 MDHEN and CDR2 SYDVKM. V was cut by 6 bases and J by 0 bases, with 20 bases left in between. The CDR3 loop is CASSLLPRVSYQETQYF. The CDR3 nucleotides read TGTGCCAGCAGCTTACTCCCCCGGGTCTCGTACCAAGAGACCCAGTACTTC.